The rows below give T cell receptor beta chains drawn from one sample of a study of early stage breast cancer tumors. Clones were sequenced by immunoSEQ multiplex PCR, and TCRdb holds only the in-frame ones, with some missing. The sample consists of about 46,000 clones, around 80% of them appearing once. Material for sequencing was blood. These TCRs come from a person between 35 and 49 years old with breast cancer. CDR3s include the opening cysteine and the closing phenylalanine or tryptophan. Each record gives: D gene, V gene, J gene, clone size, CDR3 protein, CDR3 DNA. D genes are given only for firm matches. Size is stated for part of the rows, as once, few or many counts, or as a class when the clone is expanded.

TRBD1	TRBV30	TRBJ2-3	-	CAWSRQGPDTQYF	TGTGCCTGGAGTCGACAGGGGCCAGATACGCAGTATTTT
-	TRBV27	TRBJ2-6	-	CASSLSGIVGANVLTF	TGTGCCAGCAGTTTATCGGGAATCGTTGGGGCCAACGTCCTGACTTTC
-	TRBV19	TRBJ1-2	-	CASSISHQTNYGYTF	TGTGCCAGTAGTATTTCACATCAGACTAACTATGGCTACACCTTC
-	TRBV7-9	TRBJ2-7	-	CASSLVPGSSYEQYF	TGTGCCAGCAGCTTAGTCCCAGGGTCGTCCTACGAGCAGTACTTC
-	TRBV5-1	TRBJ2-3	once	CASSLDVGTDTQYF	TGCGCCAGCAGCTTGGACGTAGGCACAGATACGCAGTATTTT
TRBD2	TRBV18	TRBJ2-5	-	CASSATGTRFETQYF	TGTGCCAGCTCAGCTACCGGGACTAGATTCGAGACCCAGTACTTC
-	TRBV19	TRBJ2-2	-	CASSTQGNAGELFF	TGTGCCAGTAGTACCCAGGGTAACGCCGGGGAGCTGTTTTTT
-	TRBV9	TRBJ1-1	few	CASSVDPSPNTEAFF	TGTGCCAGCAGCGTAGACCCTAGTCCGAACACTGAAGCTTTCTTT
-	TRBV7-2	TRBJ1-4	-	CASSGPQGIYEKLFF	TGTGCCAGCAGCGGCCCCCAGGGGATCTATGAAAAACTGTTTTTT
TRBD1	TRBV5-1	TRBJ2-7	-	CASFRDRGYEQYF	TGCGCCAGCTTCCGGGACAGGGGATACGAGCAGTACTTC
-	TRBV5-8	TRBJ2-5	-	CASSLKWGVQETQYF	TGTGCCAGCAGCTTGAAGTGGGGGGTACAAGAGACCCAGTACTTC
TRBD1	TRBV4-1	TRBJ1-1	-	CASSQEVSGQGALNTEAFF	TGCGCCAGCAGCCAAGAGGTATCGGGACAGGGGGCCTTGAACACTGAAGCTTTCTTT
-	TRBV5-3	TRBJ2-5	-	CARSLGSPEGPRPQETQYF	TGTGCCAGAAGCTTGGGGTCGCCAGAGGGACCCCGGCCCCAAGAGACCCAGTACTTC
-	TRBV6-4	TRBJ1-1	-	CASSRDGTEAFF	TGTGCCAGCAGCAGGGACGGCACTGAAGCTTTCTTT
TRBD1	TRBV10-3	TRBJ1-5	-	CAISGQGNNQPQHF	TGTGCCATCAGCGGACAGGGCAACAATCAGCCCCAGCATTTT
TRBD2	TRBV5-8	TRBJ2-5	-	CASSFGGRAWETQYF	TGTGCCAGCAGCTTTGGAGGGAGGGCCTGGGAGACCCAGTACTTC
TRBD1	TRBV5-5	TRBJ2-2	once	CASSFTGGGGELFF	TGTGCCAGCAGCTTTACAGGGGGCGGCGGGGAGCTGTTTTTT
-	TRBV4-1	TRBJ2-7	-	CASSQSNRVSSYEQYF	TGCGCCAGCAGCCAGTCAAACAGGGTTTCCTCCTACGAGCAGTACTTC
TRBD1	TRBV5-1	TRBJ1-2	-	CASSPGQGSLYGYTF	TGCGCCAGCAGCCCCGGACAGGGGTCCTTATATGGCTACACCTTC
TRBD2	TRBV7-8	TRBJ2-1	-	CASSLELATHNEQFF	TGTGCCAGCAGCTTAGAACTAGCGACTCACAATGAGCAGTTCTTC
-	TRBV29-1	TRBJ1-1	-	CSVLGASTEAFF	TGCAGCGTCCTAGGGGCGTCCACTGAAGCTTTCTTT
-	TRBV30	TRBJ2-5	-	CAWSNRGWETQYF	TGTGCCTGGAGTAATAGGGGTTGGGAGACCCAGTACTTC
-	TRBV11-3	TRBJ2-4	-	CASSLDQTVAKNIQYF	TGTGCCAGCAGCTTAGATCAGACAGTAGCCAAAAACATTCAGTACTTC
-	TRBV27	TRBJ1-1	-	CASSSSGPRNTEAFF	TGTGCCAGCAGTTCGTCTGGCCCCCGTAACACTGAAGCTTTCTTT
-	TRBV6-4	TRBJ1-1	-	CASSGTMNTEAFF	TGTGCCAGCAGCGGAACAATGAACACTGAAGCTTTCTTT
-	TRBV6-1	TRBJ1-5	-	CASSEAQRTLNQPQHF	TGTGCCAGCAGTGAAGCCCAACGAACTTTGAATCAGCCCCAGCATTTT
-	TRBV9	TRBJ1-1	-	CASSVVGPNTEAFF	TGTGCCAGCAGCGTAGTGGGGCCGAACACTGAAGCTTTCTTT
-	TRBV19	TRBJ1-5	-	CASSISGRGNQPQHF	TGTGCCAGTAGTATTAGTGGGAGGGGAAATCAGCCCCAGCATTTT
TRBD1	TRBV11-3	TRBJ2-7	-	CASSDRSYEQYF	TGTGCCAGCTCGGACAGGTCCTACGAGCAGTACTTC
-	TRBV6-1	TRBJ2-3	-	CATRTGDTQYF	TGTGCCACCAGGACTGGAGATACGCAGTATTTT
TRBD1	TRBV28	TRBJ2-7	-	CASRTGTVANEQYF	TGTGCCAGCAGGACCGGGACAGTCGCGAACGAGCAGTACTTC
-	TRBV27	TRBJ1-1	-	CASSLSFPVNTEAFF	TGTGCCAGCAGTTTATCGTTTCCAGTGAACACTGAAGCTTTCTTT
TRBD2	TRBV5-4	TRBJ2-7	-	CASGRAGAYEQYF	TGTGCCAGCGGCAGGGCGGGGGCCTACGAGCAGTACTTC
-	TRBV7-9	TRBJ2-3	-	CASSITDTQYF	TGTGCCAGCAGCATTACAGATACGCAGTATTTT
-	TRBV5-4	TRBJ2-1	-	CASSVGLSSEQFF	TGTGCCAGCAGCGTAGGACTATCTAGTGAGCAGTTCTTC
-	TRBV23-1	TRBJ2-5	-	CASKRAGETQYF	TGCGCCAGCAAGAGGGCAGGGGAGACCCAGTACTTC
TRBD2	TRBV15	TRBJ2-1	-	CATSRTKTSAYNEQFF	TGTGCCACCAGCAGAACGAAGACTAGCGCGTACAATGAGCAGTTCTTC
TRBD2	TRBV7-6	TRBJ2-3	-	CASSLGSGRALREDTQYF	TGTGCCAGCAGCTTAGGCAGCGGGAGGGCCCTCAGAGAAGATACGCAGTATTTT
-	TRBV5-6	TRBJ2-1	-	CASSKWTGNEQFF	TGTGCCAGCAGCAAGTGGACGGGGAATGAGCAGTTCTTC
-	TRBV28	TRBJ2-7	-	CASRSLVTGQYF	TGTGCCAGCAGATCGCTAGTAACCGGGCAGTACTTC
-	TRBV10-3	TRBJ2-7	once	CAISGISNEQYF	TGTGCCATCAGTGGGATATCCAACGAGCAGTACTTC
-	TRBV6-5	TRBJ1-2	-	CASSYEGGYTF	TGTGCCAGCAGTTACGAGGGAGGCTACACCTTC
-	TRBV19	TRBJ2-3	few	CASSPVSTDTQYF	TGTGCCAGTAGTCCGGTTAGCACAGATACGCAGTATTTT
-	TRBV5-1	TRBJ2-5	once	CASSFRGKDQETQYF	TGCGCCAGCAGCTTCCGAGGGAAGGACCAAGAGACCCAGTACTTC
TRBD2	TRBV9	TRBJ2-1	-	CASSPDLGTTYYNEQFF	TGTGCCAGCAGCCCTGACTTGGGGACTACCTACTACAATGAGCAGTTCTTC
-	TRBV4-1	TRBJ2-5	-	CASSQDLRDRETQYF	TGCGCCAGCAGCCAAGATCTGCGGGACCGGGAGACCCAGTACTTC
-	TRBV18	TRBJ1-4	-	CASSPGPGPNEKLFF	TGTGCCAGCTCACCAGGGCCAGGACCTAATGAAAAACTGTTTTTT
TRBD1	TRBV7-9	TRBJ1-1	-	CASSAQGAQGTEAFF	TGTGCCAGCAGCGCTCAGGGGGCGCAAGGAACTGAAGCTTTCTTT
-	TRBV21-1	TRBJ2-1	-	CASRGQYNEQFF	TGTGCCAGCAGGGGACAGTACAATGAGCAGTTCTTC
-	TRBV6-4	TRBJ2-7	-	CASSAQGSLDEQYF	TGTGCCAGCAGTGCGCAGGGCAGCTTGGACGAGCAGTACTTC
-	TRBV2	TRBJ2-6	-	CASTKGRGAGANVLTF	TGTGCCAGCACTAAAGGGAGGGGGGCTGGGGCCAACGTCCTGACTTTC